Sequencing of this T cell receptor (beta chain) was carried out in a study of technical replicates of blood from a few donors. The repertoire was sequenced with immunoSEQ multiplex PCR; TCRdb's copy has only in-frame clones and lacks some. Of approximately 76,000 clones listed, 97% were seen once; the top ten hold over 0.15%. The J segment lost 0 bases and the V segment lost 3 bases, leaving 3 bases of the junction unmatched. Germline V gene sequence: CDR1 MNHEY, CDR2 SMNVEV (reference sequence). The CDR3 contains 15 residues. This chain connects TRBV27 to TRBJ2-7, with 9 nucleotides matching TRBD1. The sequenced sample was T cells isolated from PBMCs. This clonotype originated in a human donor in good health. The CDR3 spells CASSFLTGGSYEQYF. CDR3 in DNA: TGTGCCAGCAGTTTCTTGACAGGGGGCTCCTACGAGCAGTACTTC.